This is a list of T cell receptor beta chains from one sample in a study of Graves' ophthalmopathy and Graves' hyperthyroidism. Via MiXCR, TCRdb re-called the multiplex PCR reads, giving one row per CDR3 protein. The data show 620,000 or so distinct CDR3 sequences, about 24% seen once. What was sequenced was peripheral blood. The receptor source for this set is a woman between 18 and 29 years old with stable Graves' hyperthyroidism. Some clones in this sample may be carry-over from other donors' samples. Both conserved end residues are part of each CDR3. A D gene is named only where the DNA matches it firmly. Size values are once, few and many counts, or a class for expanded clones, and some rows have none.

TRBJ2-2,TRBD1,NA,14,TRBV5-1,TGCGCCAGCAACCAGGGGGCGGACACCGGGGAGCTGTTTTTT,CASNQGADTGELFF
TRBJ2-7,NA,NA,16,TRBV15,TGTGCCACCAGCAGGGGGAAGGGGTCCCGAAGGAACGAGCAGTACTTC,CATSRGKGSRRNEQYF
TRBJ1-6,NA,many,14,TRBV12-3/TRBV12-4,TGTGCCAGCAGTTTGCAGGGTAATAATTCACCCCTCCACTTT,CASSLQGNNSPLHF
TRBJ1-5,NA,many,13,TRBV6-5,TGTGCCAGCAGCCGCGACAGGAATCAGCCCCAGCATTTT,CASSRDRNQPQHF
TRBJ2-7,TRBD2,few,16,TRBV7-3,TGTGCCAGCAGCTTACATGGCGGGAGGGCCGTTTACGAGCAGTACTTC,CASSLHGGRAVYEQYF
TRBJ2-7,TRBD1,NA,16,TRBV9,TGTGCCAGCAGCACCCGAGGGGGGACAGGGGATCCCGAGCAGTACTTC,CASSTRGGTGDPEQYF
TRBJ1-2,NA,many,15,TRBV6-5,TGTGCCAGCAGTTACGACGGGACGTCTAACTATGGCTACACCTTC,CASSYDGTSNYGYTF
TRBJ1-2,NA,NA,13,TRBV24-1,TGTGCCACCAGTGACGGCGGTCCCTATGGCTACACCTTC,CATSDGGPYGYTF
TRBJ1-1,NA,many,15,TRBV29-1,TGCAGCGTCCACGGACCCCAGGGAGGGGCCACTGAAGCTTTCTTT,CSVHGPQGGATEAFF
TRBJ2-7,NA,many,13,TRBV5-1,TGCGCCAGCAGCTACGACGGGACCTACGAGCAGTACTTC,CASSYDGTYEQYF
TRBJ2-5,TRBD1,many,15,TRBV6-1,TGTGCCAGCAGTCCAATTGGACAGGGAGAAGAGACCCAGTACTTC,CASSPIGQGEETQYF
TRBJ2-1,NA,few,14,TRBV18,TGTGCCAGCTCTGATTCGGGCCAGATCAATGAGCAGTTCTTC,CASSDSGQINEQFF
TRBJ1-2,NA,NA,14,TRBV29-1,TGCAGCGCGGGGGCAGTCTTCAGAGAGGATGGCTACACCTTC,CSAGAVFREDGYTF
TRBJ1-3,NA,once,17,TRBV6-1,TGTGCCAGCAGTGAAGCGGCAGGTCGGAGCTCTGGAAACACCATATATTTT,CASSEAAGRSSGNTIYF
TRBJ1-5,NA,NA,15,TRBV25-1,TGTGCCAGCAGTGAATCCGGGGGGTTCAGTCAGCCCCAGCATTTT,CASSESGGFSQPQHF
TRBJ1-1,NA,many,16,TRBV28,TGTGCCAGCAGTCCCGCTGGTAGGGCAGCGAACACTGAAGCTTTCTTT,CASSPAGRAANTEAFF